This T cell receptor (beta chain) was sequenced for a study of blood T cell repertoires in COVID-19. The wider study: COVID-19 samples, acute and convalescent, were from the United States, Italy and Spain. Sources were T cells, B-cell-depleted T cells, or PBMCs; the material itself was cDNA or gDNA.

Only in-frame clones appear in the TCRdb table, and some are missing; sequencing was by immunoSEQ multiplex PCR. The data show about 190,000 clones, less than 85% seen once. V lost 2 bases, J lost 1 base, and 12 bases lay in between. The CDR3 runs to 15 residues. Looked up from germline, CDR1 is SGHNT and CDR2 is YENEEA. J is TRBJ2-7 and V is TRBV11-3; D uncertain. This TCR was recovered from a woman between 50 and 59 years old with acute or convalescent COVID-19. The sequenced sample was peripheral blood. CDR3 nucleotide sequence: TGTGCCAGCAGCTTAATGGTGCGCGTTTCCTACGAGCAGTACTTC. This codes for CASSLMVRVSYEQYF.